Each of the 22 T cell receptor beta chains below was sequenced from the same sample in a study of cytomegalovirus exposure and HLA in healthy donors (dated by TCRdb to 2015 to 2018). Libraries were built with the immunoSEQ multiplex PCR assay. For the multiplex PCR, a mixture combining 60 forward primers for TCR Vbeta segments and 13 reverse primers for TCR Jbeta segments was used. TCRdb carries this immuneACCESS record with in-frame sequences only. Its versions omit some clonotypes, under half of them owing to an unresolved V gene in the studies checked, with the rest unexplained. In this sample the table shows more than 25,000 clones, around 70% of which occur a single time. The ten largest make up roughly 4% of the sample. Specimen: PBMCs. The source of these receptors is a woman between 50 and 59 years old in good health and CMV-seronegative.

This chain links TRBV4-1 with TRBJ2-7, with D tentatively TRBD2 (6 bases). Trimming pared 4 bases from V and 3 bases from J, leaving 22 bases between. The CDR3 has 17 residues. From germline, CDR1 is MGHRA and CDR2 YSYEKL. The CDR3 region is CASSPIRDSFNSYEQYF. CDR3 coding DNA: TGCGCCAGCAGCCCAATCCGGGACTCTTTTAATAGCTACGAGCAGTACTTC.

The J gene is TRBJ2-7, the V gene TRBV5-1; possibly TRBD2 for D (6 bases). Germline CDR1 is SGHRS and CDR2 is YFSETQ. The CDR3 has 16 residues. Trimming pared 4 bases from V and 7 bases from J, leaving 24 bases between. CDR3 amino acids: CASSPTSGGRGSEQYF. The CDR3 DNA sequence: TGCGCCAGCAGCCCCACTTCAGGAGGGAGAGGTAGTGAGCAGTACTTC. The variable domain in full, completed from reference TRBV5-1 and TRBJ2-7, reads KAGVTQTPRYLIKTRGQQVTLSCSPISGHRSVSWYQQTPGQGLQFLFEYFSETQRNKGNFPGRFSGRQFSNSRSEMNVSTLELGDSALYLCASSPTSGGRGSEQYFGPGTRLTVT.

This chain joins TRBV6-6 and TRBJ2-2; 9 bases align to TRBD2. This CDR3 comprises 15 residues. Germline CDR1 and CDR2: MNHNY and SVGAGI (reference sequence). The V and J ends lost 8 bases and 7 bases, in that order; junction bases with no gene match: 11. The CDR3 DNA is TGTGCCAGCTTGCGGGGGGGCGACTCTAGCGGGGAGCTGTTTTTT. Amino acid sequence: CASLRGGDSSGELFF.

The chain employs TRBV27 and TRBJ2-3; a possible D gene is TRBD2 (6 bases). CDR1 is MNHEY and CDR2 is SMNVEV in the germline V gene (reference sequence). The CDR3 consists of 13 residues. V dropped 4 bases and J dropped 5 bases, with 10 bases sitting between them. CDR3 amino acids: CASSSSGGDTQYF. The CDR3 region has the DNA TGTGCCAGCAGTTCATCCGGGGGAGATACGCAGTATTTT.

This clone appeared a single time. The V gene is TRBV5-1, the J gene TRBJ1-6; 7 nucleotides match TRBD1. The germline V gene has CDR1 SGHRS and CDR2 YFSETQ. The J segment lost 0 bases and the V segment lost 2 bases, leaving 5 bases of the junction unmatched. The CDR3 totals 17 residues. The CDR3 DNA reads as TGCGCCAGCAGCTTAGGGACAGCCGACTCCTATAATTCACCCCTCCACTTT. Amino acid sequence: CASSLGTADSYNSPLHF.

This clone appeared a few times. The chain recombines TRBV5-1 with TRBJ2-7, with 9 nucleotides matching TRBD1. Germline CDR1 is SGHRS and CDR2 is YFSETQ. CDR3 length: 14 residues. V shed 4 bases, J shed 4 bases, and the junction held 6 bases outside the gene matches. CDR3 coding DNA: TGCGCCAGCAGCCGCGGGACAGGGACATACGAGCAGTACTTC. It encodes CASSRGTGTYEQYF.

This clone appeared a few times. The chain carries TRBV10-3 and TRBJ1-6; D may be TRBD1 (6 bases). Trimming pared 0 bases from V and 5 bases from J, leaving 11 bases between. The CDR3 is 16 residues long. Germline V gene sequence: CDR1 ENHRY, CDR2 SYGVKD. CDR3 amino acids: CAISESWGQDNSPLHF. Here the CDR3 DNA reads TGTGCCATCAGTGAGTCCTGGGGGCAGGATAATTCACCCCTCCACTTT.

This clone turned up a few times. The genes are TRBV10-3 and TRBJ1-1, with a possible D match to TRBD1 (6 bases). Trimming stripped 10 bases from V and 4 bases from J, with 13 bases between. Germline V gives CDR1 ENHRY, CDR2 SYGVKD. The CDR3 covers 12 residues. CDR3 DNA: TGTGCCACCGGACAGCGGGGCACTGAAGCTTTCTTT. Its translation: CATGQRGTEAFF.

This chain links TRBV7-9 with TRBJ2-1, with 9 bases that match TRBD2. J was trimmed by 1 base and V by 6 bases; bases with no gene match: 4. CDR1 and CDR2 from the germline V gene are SEHNR and FQNEAQ (reference sequence). The CDR3 consists of 15 residues. CDR3 bases: TGTGCCAGCAGGACTAGCGGAGTGTCCTACAATGAGCAGTTCTTC. It translates to CASRTSGVSYNEQFF.

The chain employs TRBV6-5 and TRBJ2-7; 10 bases map to TRBD1. CDR3 length: 14 amino acids. CDR1 is MNHEY, CDR2 SVGAGI, per germline. The trim removed 2 bases at V and 4 bases at J, leaving 2 bases unmatched. CDR3 in amino acids: CASSYRTGGYEQYF. The CDR3 DNA follows: TGTGCCAGCAGTTACAGGACAGGGGGATACGAGCAGTACTTC.

This clone has a single count. The rearrangement joins TRBV7-2 to TRBJ1-4, with 7 positions matching TRBD1. J gave up 11 bases and V 4 bases, and 10 bases lay outside the gene matches. This CDR3 contains 14 residues. Germline V gene data show CDR1 as SGHTA and CDR2 as FQGNSA. CDR3 region: CASSSTTGRGKLFF. DNA of the CDR3: TGTGCCAGCAGCTCCACGACAGGGAGAGGTAAACTGTTTTTT.

The chain links TRBV21-1 to TRBJ1-5; the table's D gene call, TRBD1, was not cross checked with the DNA. TRBV21-1 is flagged as a pseudogene. The CDR3 extends over 19 amino acids. The CDR3 nucleotides read TGTGCCACCTTACGAGGGGGACAGGTATTCCATCTAAACAATCAGCCCCAGCATTTT. It translates to CATLRGGQVFHLNNQPQHF.

This clone has just one count. The chain is built from TRBV2 and TRBJ2-1, with D possibly matching TRBD1 (6 bases). CDR3 length: 13 amino acids. V lost 5 bases and J 9 bases, leaving 14 bases between the germline ends. CDR1 is SNHLY and CDR2 is FYNNEI in the germline V gene. CDR3 amino acids: CASSRTGQTEQFF. The CDR3 DNA reads TGTGCCAGCAGTCGAACTGGACAGACTGAGCAGTTCTTC.

The CDR3 DNA sequence: TGCGCCAGCAGCCCGTGGAGTGCTAATGAAAAACTGTTTTTT. Translation: CASSPWSANEKLFF. V gene TRBV5-1 combines with J gene TRBJ1-4; no reliable D call. V was trimmed by 4 bases and J by 3 bases, leaving 10 bases between them. This CDR3 has 14 residues. CDR1 SGHRS and CDR2 YFSETQ come from the germline V gene.

J is TRBJ1-3 and V is TRBV10-3, with a weak D call TRBD1 (6 bases). This CDR3 has 13 amino acids. Germline CDR1 reads ENHRY; CDR2 reads SYGVKD. V was cut by 10 bases and J by 3 bases, with 13 bases left in between. The CDR3 is CASGGASGNTIYF. The CDR3 region has the DNA TGTGCCAGCGGGGGGGCAAGTGGAAACACCATATATTTT.

This clone was observed a few times. This chain connects TRBV10-3 to TRBJ1-2, with 9 bases fitting TRBD1. The CDR3 has 14 amino acids. V trimming: 10 bases; J trimming: 4 bases; junction bases outside the gene matches: 10. The germline V gene has CDR1 ENHRY and CDR2 SYGVKD. The chain's CDR3 is CATLPTGGGYGYTF. Here the CDR3 DNA reads TGTGCCACCCTACCTACAGGGGGCGGCTATGGCTACACCTTC.

The V gene is TRBV11-2, the J gene TRBJ1-1; D is ambiguous. CDR1 is SGHAT, CDR2 FQNNGV, per germline. The CDR3 contains 15 residues. V gave up 1 base and J gave up 1 base, with 10 bases separating them. Written as DNA, the CDR3 is TGTGCCAGCAGCTTAGTGCGGGTGGGGAACACTGAAGCTTTCTTT. This encodes CASSLVRVGNTEAFF. The whole variable domain, remainder taken from reference TRBV11-2 and TRBJ1-1, is EAGVAQSPRYKIIEKRQSVAFWCNPISGHATLYWYQQILGQGPKLLIQFQNNGVVDDSQLPKDRFSAERLKGVDSTLKIQPAKLEDSAVYLCASSLVRVGNTEAFFGQGTRLTVV.

The V gene is TRBV25-1, the J gene TRBJ2-7; D gene uncertain. V lost 6 bases to trimming and J lost 2 bases, with 11 bases between them. Germline CDR1 MGHDK, CDR2 SYGVNS. The CDR3 totals 13 residues. CDR3 sequence reads: CASSSPTAYEQYF. For the CDR3, the DNA is TGTGCCAGCAGCTCCCCAACAGCCTACGAGCAGTACTTC.

This clone was seen a single time. The CDR3 spells CASSEGREVQPQHF. CDR3 sequence (DNA): TGTGCCAGCAGTGAAGGCAGGGAGGTACAGCCCCAGCATTTT. The chain is built from TRBV6-1 and TRBJ1-5, with D possibly TRBD1 on 5 matching bases. There are 14 residues in the CDR3. With 1 base removed from V and 7 bases from J, the gap between germline ends came to 11 bases. CDR1 and CDR2 (germline): MNHNS, SASEGT.

The chain couples TRBV28 to TRBJ1-5; possible D gene TRBD1, 5 bases. V lost 3 bases to trimming and J lost 2 bases, with 11 bases between them. This CDR3 comprises 15 residues. Germline-derived CDR1 and CDR2 are MDHEN and SYDVKM. CDR3: CASSLKGRGNQPQHF. CDR3 bases: TGTGCCAGCAGTTTGAAGGGGCGCGGCAATCAGCCCCAGCATTTT.

The chain uses TRBV18 and TRBJ1-5; tentatively, D is TRBD1 (5 bases). V was clipped by 2 bases and J by 0 bases, with 8 bases between them. The germline V gene has CDR1 KGHSH and CDR2 LQKENI. The length of the CDR3 is 15 residues. CDR3 sequence reads: CASSPDSYSNQPQHF. DNA for the CDR3: TGTGCCAGCTCACCAGACAGTTATAGCAATCAGCCCCAGCATTTT.

This clone was counted only a few times. The chain recombines TRBV1 with TRBJ2-7; the tabulated D call, TRBD2, remains unverified against the DNA. TRBV1 is a pseudogene segment. The CDR3 consists of 14 residues. The CDR3 sequence: CTSKRRLRSYEQYF. As DNA, the CDR3 is TGCACCAGCAAACGGAGGCTAAGATCCTACGAGCAGTACTTC.